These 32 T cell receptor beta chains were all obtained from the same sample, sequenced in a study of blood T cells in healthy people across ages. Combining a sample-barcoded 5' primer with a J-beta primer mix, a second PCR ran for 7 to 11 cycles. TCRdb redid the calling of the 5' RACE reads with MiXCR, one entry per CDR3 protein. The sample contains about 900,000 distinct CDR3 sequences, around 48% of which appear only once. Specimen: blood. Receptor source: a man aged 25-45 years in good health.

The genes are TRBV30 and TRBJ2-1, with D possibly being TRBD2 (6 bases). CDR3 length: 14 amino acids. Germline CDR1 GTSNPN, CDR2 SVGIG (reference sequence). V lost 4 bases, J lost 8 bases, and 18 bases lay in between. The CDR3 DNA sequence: TGTGCCTGGACCGGGACTGTTAAGATAGATGAGCAGTTCTTC. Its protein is CAWTGTVKIDEQFF.

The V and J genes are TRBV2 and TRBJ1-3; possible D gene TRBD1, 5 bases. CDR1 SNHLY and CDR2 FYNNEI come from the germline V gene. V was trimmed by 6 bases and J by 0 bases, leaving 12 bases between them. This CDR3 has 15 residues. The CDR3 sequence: CASRSQGSSGNTIYF. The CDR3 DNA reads TGTGCCAGCAGGAGTCAGGGTAGCTCTGGAAACACCATATATTTT.

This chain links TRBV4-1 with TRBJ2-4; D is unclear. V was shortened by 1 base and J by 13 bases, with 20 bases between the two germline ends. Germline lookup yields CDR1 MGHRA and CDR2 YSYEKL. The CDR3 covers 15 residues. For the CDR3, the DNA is TGCGCCAGCAGCCAAGGAACGGGTTCTCAAATTCAGCAGTACTTC. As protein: CASSQGTGSQIQQYF.

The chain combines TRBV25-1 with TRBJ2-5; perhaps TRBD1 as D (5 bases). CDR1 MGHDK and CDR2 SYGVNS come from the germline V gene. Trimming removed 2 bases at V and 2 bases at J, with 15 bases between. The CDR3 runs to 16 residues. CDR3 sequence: CASSERGRLLQETQYF. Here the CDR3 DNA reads TGTGCCAGCAGTGAAAGGGGCAGGCTACTTCAAGAGACCCAGTACTTC.

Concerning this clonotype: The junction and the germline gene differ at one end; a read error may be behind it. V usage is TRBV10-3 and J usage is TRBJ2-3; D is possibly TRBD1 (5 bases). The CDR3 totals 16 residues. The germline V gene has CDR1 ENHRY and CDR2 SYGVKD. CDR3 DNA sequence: TGTACCATCAGTGGTTCCCAAGGGGTACTCGCAGATACGCAGTATTTT. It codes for CTISGSQGVLADTQYF.

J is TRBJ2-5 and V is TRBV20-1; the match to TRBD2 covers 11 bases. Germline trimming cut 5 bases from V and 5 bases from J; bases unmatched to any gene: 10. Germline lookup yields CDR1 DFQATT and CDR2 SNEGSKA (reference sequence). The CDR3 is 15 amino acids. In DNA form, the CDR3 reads TGCAGTGCTGTCCCCCATAGCGGGGGGGCGGAGACCCAGTACTTC. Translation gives CSAVPHSGGAETQYF.

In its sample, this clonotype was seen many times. CDR3 nucleotides: TGTGCCAGCAGCATCCCGGGACTAGCGGGGGATACGCAGTATTTT. This sequence encodes CASSIPGLAGDTQYF. V and J are TRBV11-1 and TRBJ2-3, with 13 bases fitting TRBD2. The V segment lost 5 bases and the J segment 6 bases; nucleotides outside the gene matches: 5. This CDR3 spans 15 amino acids. Germline lookup yields CDR1 SGHAT and CDR2 FQDESV (reference sequence).

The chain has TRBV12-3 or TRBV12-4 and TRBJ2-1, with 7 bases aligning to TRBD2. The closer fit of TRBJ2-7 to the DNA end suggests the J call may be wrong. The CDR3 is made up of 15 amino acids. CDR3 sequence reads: CASTLLANSYNEQYF. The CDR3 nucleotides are TGTGCCAGCACCCTACTAGCGAACTCCTACAATGAGCAGTACTTC.

Here the CDR3 DNA reads TGTGCCACCAGCAGATCCGGCGGGGGAAACACCATATATTTT. Encoded protein: CATSRSGGGNTIYF. The genes are TRBV15 and TRBJ1-3; D not resolved. Germline V gene data show CDR1 as LNHNV and CDR2 as YYDKDF (reference sequence). The CDR3 loop spans 14 amino acids. The ends were cut back, 2 bases at V and 4 bases at J, with 9 bases in the middle. Full variable domain (missing parts from reference TRBV15 and TRBJ1-3): DAMVIQNPRYQVTQFGKPVTLSCSQTLNHNVMYWYQQKSSQAPKLLFHYYDKDFNNEADTPDNFQSRRPNTSFCFLDIRSPGLGDTAMYLCATSRSGGGNTIYFGEGSWLTVV.

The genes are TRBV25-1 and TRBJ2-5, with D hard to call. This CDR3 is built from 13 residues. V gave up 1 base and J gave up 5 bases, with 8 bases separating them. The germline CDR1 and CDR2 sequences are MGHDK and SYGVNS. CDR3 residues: CASSELGSETQYF. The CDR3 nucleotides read TGTGCCAGCAGTGAATTGGGGTCGGAGACCCAGTACTTC.

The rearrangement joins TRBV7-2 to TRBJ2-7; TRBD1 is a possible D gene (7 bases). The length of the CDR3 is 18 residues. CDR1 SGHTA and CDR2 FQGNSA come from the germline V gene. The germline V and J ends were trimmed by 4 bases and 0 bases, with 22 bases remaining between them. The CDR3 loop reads CASSSTAGQRLHSYEQYF. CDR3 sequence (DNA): TGTGCCAGCAGCTCTACCGCGGGACAGCGTCTGCACTCCTACGAGCAGTACTTC.

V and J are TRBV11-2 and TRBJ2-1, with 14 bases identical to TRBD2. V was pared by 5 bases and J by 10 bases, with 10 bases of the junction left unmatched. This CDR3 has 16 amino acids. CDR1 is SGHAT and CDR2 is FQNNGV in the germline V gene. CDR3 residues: CASSQTPGLAGVEQFF. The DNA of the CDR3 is TGTGCCAGCAGCCAAACTCCGGGACTAGCGGGGGTCGAGCAGTTCTTC.

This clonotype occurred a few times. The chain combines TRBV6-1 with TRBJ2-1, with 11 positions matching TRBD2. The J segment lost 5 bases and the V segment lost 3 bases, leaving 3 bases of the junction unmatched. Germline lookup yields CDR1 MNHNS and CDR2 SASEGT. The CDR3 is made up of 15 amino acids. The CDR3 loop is CASSDLAGGHNEQFF. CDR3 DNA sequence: TGTGCCAGCAGTGATCTAGCGGGGGGTCACAATGAGCAGTTCTTC.

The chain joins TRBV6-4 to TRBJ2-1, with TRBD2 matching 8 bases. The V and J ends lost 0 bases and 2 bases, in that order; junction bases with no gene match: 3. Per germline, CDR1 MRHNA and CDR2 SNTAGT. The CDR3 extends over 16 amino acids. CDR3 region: CASSDSGGGTYNEQFF. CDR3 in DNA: TGTGCCAGCAGTGACTCCGGGGGGGGGACCTACAATGAGCAGTTCTTC.

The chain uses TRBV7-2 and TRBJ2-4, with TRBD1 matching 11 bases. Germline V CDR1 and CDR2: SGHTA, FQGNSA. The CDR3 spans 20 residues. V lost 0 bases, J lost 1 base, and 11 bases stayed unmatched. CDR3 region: CASSLAGTGGFGMAKNIQYF. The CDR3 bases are TGTGCCAGCAGCTTAGCGGGGACAGGGGGGTTTGGGATGGCCAAAAACATTCAGTACTTC.

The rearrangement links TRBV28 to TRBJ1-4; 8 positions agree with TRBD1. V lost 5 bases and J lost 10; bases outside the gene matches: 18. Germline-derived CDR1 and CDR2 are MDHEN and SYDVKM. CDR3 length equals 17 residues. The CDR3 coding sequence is TGTGCCAGCAGTCTCCGGGGACAGGCCCTCCTAGACAGAAAACTGTTTTTT. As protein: CASSLRGQALLDRKLFF.

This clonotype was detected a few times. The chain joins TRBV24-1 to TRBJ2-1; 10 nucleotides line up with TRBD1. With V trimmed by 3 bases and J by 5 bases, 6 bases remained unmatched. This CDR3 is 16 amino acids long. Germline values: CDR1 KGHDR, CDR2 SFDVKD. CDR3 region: CATSDLDRGQNNEQFF. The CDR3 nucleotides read TGTGCCACCAGTGATCTAGACAGGGGGCAAAACAATGAGCAGTTCTTC.

Written as DNA, the CDR3 is TGTGCCAGCATTTTTGTGGGGGGGAACACAGATACGCAGTATTTT. It is translated as CASIFVGGNTDTQYF. The chain is built from TRBV6-6 and TRBJ2-3; 7 positions agree with TRBD2. Trimming removed 7 bases from V and 2 bases from J; junction bases left unmatched: 9. This CDR3 comprises 15 residues. Germline V gene data show CDR1 as MNHNY and CDR2 as SVGAGI (reference sequence).

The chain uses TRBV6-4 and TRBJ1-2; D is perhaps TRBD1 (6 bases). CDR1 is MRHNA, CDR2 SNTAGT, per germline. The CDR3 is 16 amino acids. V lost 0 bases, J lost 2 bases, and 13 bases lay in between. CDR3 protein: CASSDSRQGINYGYTF. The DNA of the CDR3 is TGTGCCAGCAGTGACTCTAGGCAGGGGATCAACTATGGCTACACCTTC.

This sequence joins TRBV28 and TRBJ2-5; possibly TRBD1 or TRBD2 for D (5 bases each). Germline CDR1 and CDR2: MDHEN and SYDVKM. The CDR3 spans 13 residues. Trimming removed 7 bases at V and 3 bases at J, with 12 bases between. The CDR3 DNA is TGTGCCAGCAACAATATGGGGGAAGAGACCCAGTACTTC. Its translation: CASNNMGEETQYF.

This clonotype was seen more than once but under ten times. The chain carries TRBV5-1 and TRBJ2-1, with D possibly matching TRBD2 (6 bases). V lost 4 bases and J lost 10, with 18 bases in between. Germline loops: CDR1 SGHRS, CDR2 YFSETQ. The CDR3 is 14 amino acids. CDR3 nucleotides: TGCGCCAGCAGCCTTGCATGGGGGGTGAGGGAGCAGTTCTTC. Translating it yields CASSLAWGVREQFF.

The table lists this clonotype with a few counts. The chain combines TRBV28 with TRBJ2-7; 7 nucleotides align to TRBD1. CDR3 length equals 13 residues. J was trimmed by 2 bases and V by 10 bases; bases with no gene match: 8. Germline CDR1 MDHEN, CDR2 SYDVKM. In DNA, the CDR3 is TGTGCCACCGGGACAGTTCAACCCTACGAGCAGTACTTC. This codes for CATGTVQPYEQYF. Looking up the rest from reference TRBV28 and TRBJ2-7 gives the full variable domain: DVKVTQSSRYLVKRTGEKVFLECVQDMDHENMFWYRQDPGLGLRLIYFSYDVKMKEKGDIPEGYSVSREKKERFSLILESASTNQTSMYLCATGTVQPYEQYFGPGTRLTVT.

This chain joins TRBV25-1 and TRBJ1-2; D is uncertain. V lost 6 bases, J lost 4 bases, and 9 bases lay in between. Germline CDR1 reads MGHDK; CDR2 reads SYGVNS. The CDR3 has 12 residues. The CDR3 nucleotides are TGTGCCAGCAGGTCTGCCGCCTATGGCTACACCTTC. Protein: CASRSAAYGYTF.

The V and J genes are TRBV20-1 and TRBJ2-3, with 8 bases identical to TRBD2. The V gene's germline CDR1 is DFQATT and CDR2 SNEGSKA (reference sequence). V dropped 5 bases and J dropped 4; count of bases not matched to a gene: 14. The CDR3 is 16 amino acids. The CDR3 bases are TGCAGTGCTGCCCAACCGTGGAGCGGGGGATCAGATACGCAGTATTTT. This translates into CSAAQPWSGGSDTQYF.

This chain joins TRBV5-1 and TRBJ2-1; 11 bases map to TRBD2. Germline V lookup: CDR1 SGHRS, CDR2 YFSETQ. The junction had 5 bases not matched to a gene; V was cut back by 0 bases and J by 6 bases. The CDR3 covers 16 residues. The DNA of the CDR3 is TGCGCCAGCAGCTTGGGAGCTAGCGGGGGGCTCAATGAGCAGTTCTTC. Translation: CASSLGASGGLNEQFF.

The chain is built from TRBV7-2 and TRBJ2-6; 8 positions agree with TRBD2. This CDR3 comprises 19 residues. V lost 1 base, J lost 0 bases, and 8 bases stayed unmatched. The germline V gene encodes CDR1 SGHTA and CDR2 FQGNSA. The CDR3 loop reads CASSLGGSGGHSGANVLTF. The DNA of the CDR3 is TGTGCCAGCAGCTTAGGGGGCAGCGGGGGCCACTCTGGGGCCAACGTCCTGACTTTC.

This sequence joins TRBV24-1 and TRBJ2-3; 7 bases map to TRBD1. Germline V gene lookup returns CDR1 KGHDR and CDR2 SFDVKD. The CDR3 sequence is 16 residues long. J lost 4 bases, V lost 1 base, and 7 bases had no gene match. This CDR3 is CATSDFDRASSDTQYF. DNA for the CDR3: TGTGCCACCAGTGATTTCGACAGGGCGTCGTCAGATACGCAGTATTTT.

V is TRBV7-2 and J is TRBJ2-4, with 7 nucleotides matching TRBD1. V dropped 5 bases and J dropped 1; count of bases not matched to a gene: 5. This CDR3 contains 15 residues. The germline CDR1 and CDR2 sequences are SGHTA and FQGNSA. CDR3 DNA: TGTGCCAGCAGCGCCGTGACAGGGGCCAAAAACATTCAGTACTTC. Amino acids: CASSAVTGAKNIQYF. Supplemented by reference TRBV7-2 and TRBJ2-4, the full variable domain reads GAGVSQSPSNKVTEKGKDVELRCDPISGHTALYWYRQSLGQGLEFLIYFQGNSAPDKSGLPSDRFSAERTGGSVSTLTIQRTQQEDSAVYLCASSAVTGAKNIQYFGAGTRLSVL.

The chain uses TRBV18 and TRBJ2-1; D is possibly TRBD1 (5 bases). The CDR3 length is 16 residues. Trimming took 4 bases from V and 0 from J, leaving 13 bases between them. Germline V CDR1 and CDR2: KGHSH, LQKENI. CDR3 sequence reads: CASSHKTDSSYNEQFF. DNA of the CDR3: TGTGCCAGCTCACATAAGACAGATTCCTCCTACAATGAGCAGTTCTTC.

For the CDR3, the DNA is TGTGCCAGCAGCTCCTCAGGAAACAAGGCTAACTATGGCTACACCTTC. It translates to CASSSSGNKANYGYTF. The chain has TRBV7-9 and TRBJ1-2; no reliable D call. Germline assignment: CDR1 SEHNR and CDR2 FQNEAQ (reference sequence). This CDR3 contains 16 residues. The germline V and J ends were trimmed by 4 bases and 0 bases, with 15 bases remaining between them.

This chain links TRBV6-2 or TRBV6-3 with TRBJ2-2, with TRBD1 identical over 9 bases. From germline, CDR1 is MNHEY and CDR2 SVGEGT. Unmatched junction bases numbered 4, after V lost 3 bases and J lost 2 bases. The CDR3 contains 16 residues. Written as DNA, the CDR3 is TGTGCCAGCAGTTATCGGGGACAGGGTAACACCGGGGAGCTGTTTTTT. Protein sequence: CASSYRGQGNTGELFF.

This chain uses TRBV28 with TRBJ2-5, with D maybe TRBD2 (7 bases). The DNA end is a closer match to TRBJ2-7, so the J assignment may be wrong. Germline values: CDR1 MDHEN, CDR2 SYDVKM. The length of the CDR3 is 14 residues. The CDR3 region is CASLGRGVEYEQYF. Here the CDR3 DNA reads TGTGCCAGCCTTGGGAGGGGGGTCGAATACGAGCAGTACTTC.